The clone carrying this T cell receptor beta chain was counted a few times. Its antigen is unknown. Amplification of TCR beta CDR3 regions was performed using RNA transcripts as template. HTBI primers were used for first-round RT-PCR of the TCR CDR3. TCRdb called the multiplex PCR reads again in MiXCR, with one record for every CDR3 protein. This table holds over 550,000 distinct CDR3 sequences, approximately 15% found once. This entry belongs to a study of T cells in Graves' hyperthyroidism and ophthalmopathy. Germline V gives CDR1 MNHEY, CDR2 SVGEGT. The CDR3 has 14 residues. V was cut by 5 bases and J by 1 base, with 12 bases left in between. The definition of stable Graves' hyperthyroidism was no ophthalmopathy progression within 18 months. Whole-study results and caveats: The blood repertoire included most of the expanded thyroid clonotypes above 0.001.

Sequenced sample: blood. The chain joins TRBV6-2 or TRBV6-3 to TRBJ2-7; D perhaps matches TRBD1 (6 bases). This TCR came from a young woman with Graves' hyperthyroidism. The CDR3 DNA is TGTGCCAGCAGTGGACAGCCATTTTCCTACGAGCAGTACTTC. Translation gives CASSGQPFSYEQYF.